A selection of T cell receptor beta chains follows, all from one sample in a study of post-analysis software for immune sequencing data. TCRdb redid the calling of the PCR reads with MiXCR, one entry per CDR3 protein. The repertoire includes about 540,000 distinct CDR3 sequences, around 34% of them detected once, and around 5.9% sits in the top ten. The sequencing input was blood. These receptors originate from a girl aged 2-17 years with multiple sclerosis. Each CDR3 is given with its conserved first and last residue. D genes are given only for firm matches. Clone size, where shown, is once, few, many, or a class for clones that have expanded.

j_gene,v_gene,d_gene,abundance,CDR3aa,CDR3nt
TRBJ1-2,TRBV6-2/TRBV6-3,-,-,CAISTHVHGYTF,TGTGCCATCTCGACACATGTCCATGGCTACACCTTC
TRBJ2-5,TRBV9,TRBD1,-,CASSPRDRGSETQYF,TGTGCCAGCAGCCCGCGAGACAGGGGGAGCGAGACCCAGTACTTC
TRBJ1-2,TRBV12-3/TRBV12-4,-,few,CASSLGGGTLPNGYTF,TGTGCCAGCAGTTTAGGTGGGGGCACTCTGCCAAATGGCTACACCTTC
TRBJ2-2,TRBV27,-,-,CASSLGGPNIPGYTGELFF,TGTGCCAGCAGTTTAGGAGGGCCCAACATCCCCGGTTACACCGGGGAGCTGTTTTTT
TRBJ2-7,TRBV20-1,-,-,CSASPWEQVDYEQYF,TGCAGTGCTAGTCCCTGGGAACAGGTGGACTACGAGCAGTACTTC
TRBJ2-7,TRBV7-2,TRBD1,-,CASSLGQIAYEQYF,TGTGCCAGCAGCCTGGGACAGATAGCCTACGAGCAGTACTTC
TRBJ2-1,TRBV29-1,TRBD2,few,CSVSGGTPYNEQFF,TGCAGCGTAAGCGGGGGCACACCCTACAATGAGCAGTTCTTC
TRBJ2-5,TRBV9,TRBD2,few,CASSVGTSGGQETQYF,TGTGCCAGCAGCGTCGGGACTAGCGGGGGCCAAGAGACCCAGTACTTC
TRBJ1-1,TRBV15,-,-,CATSSSQPEAFF,TGTGCCACCAGCAGCTCCCAGCCTGAAGCTTTCTTT
TRBJ2-1,TRBV2,TRBD2,-,CASSERAGTYNEQFF,TGTGCCAGCAGCGAACGAGCGGGGACCTACAATGAGCAGTTCTTC
TRBJ2-3,TRBV5-1,TRBD2,-,CASSLATTSGWADTQYF,TGCGCCAGCAGCTTGGCGACGACTAGCGGTTGGGCAGATACGCAGTATTTT
TRBJ2-3,TRBV12-3/TRBV12-4,-,few,CASSPAGAMDTQYF,TGTGCCAGCAGCCCTGCTGGGGCAATGGATACGCAGTATTTT
TRBJ2-2,TRBV11-2,-,-,CASSLVAGSGELFF,TGTGCCAGCAGCTTAGTGGCAGGGTCCGGGGAGCTGTTTTTT
TRBJ2-3,TRBV6-2/TRBV6-3,TRBD2,-,CASRRGATDTQYF,TGTGCCAGCAGGCGGGGGGCCACAGATACGCAGTATTTT
TRBJ2-3,TRBV12-3/TRBV12-4,-,-,CAASGRNTQYF,TGTGCCGCCTCGGGACGGAATACGCAGTATTTT
TRBJ1-1,TRBV12-3/TRBV12-4,TRBD1,few,CASSSGGITEAFF,TGTGCCAGCAGTTCAGGGGGCATCACTGAAGCTTTCTTT
TRBJ1-1,TRBV29-1,TRBD1,-,CSALQGTGRAFF,TGCAGCGCACTTCAGGGGACAGGGCGAGCTTTCTTT
TRBJ2-1,TRBV5-1,TRBD2,-,CASSLAGGDLEQFF,TGCGCCAGCAGCTTGGCCGGGGGGGACCTGGAGCAGTTCTTC
TRBJ1-2,TRBV7-2,-,-,CANSLARQGRISGYTF,TGTGCCAACAGCTTAGCGCGTCAGGGTAGGATAAGTGGCTACACCTTC
TRBJ1-1,TRBV20-1,-,-,CSAKTEAFF,TGCAGTGCGAAGACTGAAGCTTTCTTT
TRBJ2-7,TRBV5-1,TRBD1,-,CASSNQGATSEQYF,TGCGCCAGCAGCAATCAGGGGGCGACTAGCGAGCAGTACTTC
TRBJ2-3,TRBV4-1,-,-,CASSQVLGTTIGDTQYF,TGCGCCAGCAGCCAAGTTTTGGGAACAACAATAGGCGATACGCAGTATTTT
TRBJ2-7,TRBV7-9,TRBD1,-,CASSLWTGSTYEQYF,TGTGCCAGCAGCTTATGGACAGGGTCTACCTACGAGCAGTACTTC
TRBJ2-1,TRBV7-2,-,few,CASSFVERQFF,TGTGCCAGCAGCTTCGTTGAGCGGCAGTTCTTC
TRBJ2-1,TRBV20-1,TRBD1,few,CSALEGQGNNNEQFF,TGCAGTGCTCTGGAGGGACAGGGGAATAACAATGAGCAGTTCTTC
TRBJ2-7,TRBV29-1,-,few,CSAPLDLSYNEQYF,TGCAGCGCCCCATTAGATCTCTCCTACAATGAGCAGTACTTC
TRBJ2-7,TRBV6-5,-,many,CASSRGGRWTYEQYF,TGTGCCAGCAGTCGAGGAGGGAGGTGGACCTACGAGCAGTACTTC
TRBJ1-2,TRBV12-3/TRBV12-4,-,few,CASTTRLNYGYTF,TGTGCCAGCACCACCCGACTGAACTATGGCTACACCTTC
TRBJ2-5,TRBV5-1,TRBD2,few,CTSSGLAGPETQYF,TGCACCAGCAGCGGACTAGCGGGTCCAGAGACCCAGTACTTC
TRBJ2-3,TRBV20-1,-,-,CSAREEGGGPLDTQYF,TGCAGTGCTAGAGAAGAAGGCGGGGGCCCCCTGGATACGCAGTATTTT
TRBJ2-7,TRBV20-1,TRBD2,few,CSASFGGASYEQYF,TGCAGTGCTAGTTTCGGGGGGGCCTCCTACGAGCAGTACTTC
TRBJ2-5,TRBV12-3/TRBV12-4,-,many,CASSRGQQETQYF,TGTGCCAGCAGCCGAGGACAGCAAGAGACCCAGTACTTC
TRBJ2-1,TRBV7-6,-,-,CASSDTRRNEQFF,TGTGCCAGCAGCGATACAAGGCGCAATGAGCAGTTCTTC
TRBJ1-2,TRBV4-2,TRBD1,many,CASSQDRGIRGYTF,TGTGCCAGCAGCCAAGACAGGGGGATACGAGGCTACACCTTC
TRBJ1-6,TRBV5-5,-,-,CASSLEQGGSSSPLHF,TGTGCCAGCAGCTTGGAACAGGGAGGGAGTTCATCACCCCTCCACTTT
TRBJ1-6,TRBV20-1,-,few,CSAREPMNNSPLHF,TGCAGTGCTAGAGAACCGATGAATAATTCACCCCTCCACTTT
TRBJ1-2,TRBV10-3,TRBD1,-,CAISEDWTGHGYTF,TGTGCCATCAGTGAGGATTGGACAGGGCATGGCTACACCTTC
TRBJ2-5,TRBV29-1,-,-,CSVEKGLGETQYF,TGCAGCGTTGAGAAAGGGTTGGGGGAGACCCAGTACTTC
TRBJ2-5,TRBV20-1,-,few,CSAPTRRTLETQYF,TGCAGTGCACCGACTAGACGGACCCTGGAGACCCAGTACTTC
TRBJ1-1,TRBV29-1,-,-,CSATGMNTEAFF,TGCAGCGCTACGGGGATGAACACTGAAGCTTTCTTT
TRBJ2-6,TRBV14,TRBD1,-,CASSDGTAPYSGANVLTF,TGTGCCAGCAGCGACGGGACAGCTCCCTACTCTGGGGCCAACGTCCTGACTTTC
TRBJ2-5,TRBV6-6,TRBD2,few,CASSLSLAGAQETQYF,TGTGCCAGCAGTTTGTCACTAGCGGGGGCCCAAGAGACCCAGTACTTC
TRBJ2-5,TRBV5-1,TRBD1,-,CASSLLGQTQETQYF,TGCGCCAGCAGCTTGTTGGGACAGACCCAAGAGACCCAGTACTTC
TRBJ2-7,TRBV12-3/TRBV12-4,-,few,CASSLSLVDEQYF,TGTGCCAGCAGTTTATCTCTGGTCGACGAGCAGTACTTC
TRBJ2-7,TRBV20-1,-,-,CSARNPGSYEQYF,TGCAGTGCTAGAAATCCAGGGAGTTACGAGCAGTACTTC
TRBJ2-5,TRBV4-1,-,once,CASSAVEGPGRAQPPQETQYF,TGCGCCAGCAGCGCGGTGGAAGGGCCAGGACGCGCCCAGCCCCCACAAGAGACCCAGTACTTC
TRBJ2-1,TRBV5-1,-,-,CASSTAGGTLSEQFF,TGCGCCAGCAGCACCGCAGGGGGGACCCTTTCTGAGCAGTTCTTC
TRBJ1-2,TRBV4-1,-,-,CASSQEWATVTTNYGYTF,TGCGCCAGCAGCCAAGAGTGGGCGACAGTCACCACTAACTATGGCTACACCTTC
TRBJ2-6,TRBV5-5,-,-,CASSLVGGQSGANVLTF,TGTGCCAGCAGCTTGGTTGGGGGCCAATCTGGGGCCAACGTCCTGACTTTC
TRBJ1-6,TRBV4-1,-,few,CASSQDAIGGLENSPLHF,TGCGCCAGCAGCCAAGATGCGATAGGGGGGCTTGAGAATTCACCCCTCCACTTT
TRBJ2-5,TRBV25-1,TRBD2,-,CASSEGGDRGQETQYF,TGTGCCAGCAGTGAAGGGGGGGATAGGGGCCAAGAGACCCAGTACTTC
TRBJ2-3,TRBV7-9,TRBD2,few,CASSPSGGLAGGSTQYF,TGTGCCAGCAGCCCCAGCGGAGGACTAGCGGGGGGATCGACGCAGTATTTT
TRBJ2-2,TRBV10-2,TRBD1,-,CASSDRRGLGAGELFF,TGCGCCAGCAGTGACCGCAGGGGGCTAGGGGCCGGGGAGCTGTTTTTT